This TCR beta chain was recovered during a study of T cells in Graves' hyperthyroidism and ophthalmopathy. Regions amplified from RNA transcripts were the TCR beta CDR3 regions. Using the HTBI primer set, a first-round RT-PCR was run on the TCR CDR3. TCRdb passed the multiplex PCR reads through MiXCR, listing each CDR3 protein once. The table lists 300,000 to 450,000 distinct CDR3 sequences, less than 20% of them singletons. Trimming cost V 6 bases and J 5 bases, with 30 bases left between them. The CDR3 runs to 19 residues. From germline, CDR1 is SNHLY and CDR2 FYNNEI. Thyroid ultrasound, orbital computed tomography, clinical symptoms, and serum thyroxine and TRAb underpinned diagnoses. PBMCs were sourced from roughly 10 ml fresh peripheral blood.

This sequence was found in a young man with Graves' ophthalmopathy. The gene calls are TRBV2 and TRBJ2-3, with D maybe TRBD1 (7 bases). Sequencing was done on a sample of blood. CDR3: CASSARLGGIRNRGDTQYF. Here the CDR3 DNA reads TGTGCCAGCAGCGCCCGACTAGGGGGTATTAGGAACAGGGGAGATACGCAGTATTTT.